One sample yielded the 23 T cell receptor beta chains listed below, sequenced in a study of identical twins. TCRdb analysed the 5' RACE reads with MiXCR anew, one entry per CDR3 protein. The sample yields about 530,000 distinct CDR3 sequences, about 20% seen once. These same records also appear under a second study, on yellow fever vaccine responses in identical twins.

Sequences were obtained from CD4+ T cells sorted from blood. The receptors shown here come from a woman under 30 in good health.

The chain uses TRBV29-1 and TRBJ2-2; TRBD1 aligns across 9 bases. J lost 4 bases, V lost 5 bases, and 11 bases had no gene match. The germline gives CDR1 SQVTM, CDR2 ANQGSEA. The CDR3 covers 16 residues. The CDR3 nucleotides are TGCAGCGTTTATACAGGGGGCGCGCGTGTCACCGGGGAGCTGTTTTTT. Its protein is CSVYTGGARVTGELFF.

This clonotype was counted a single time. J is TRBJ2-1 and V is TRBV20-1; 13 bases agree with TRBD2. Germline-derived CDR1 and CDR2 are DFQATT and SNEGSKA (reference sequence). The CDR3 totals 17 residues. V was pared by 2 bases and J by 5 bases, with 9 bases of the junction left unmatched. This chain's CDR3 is CSARQTAGLAGNNEQFF. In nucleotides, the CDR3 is TGCAGTGCTAGACAAACCGCGGGACTAGCGGGAAACAATGAGCAGTTCTTC.

DNA for the CDR3: TGTGCCAGCAGCTTTAGGCCCAAAAACATTCAGTACTTC. It encodes CASSFRPKNIQYF. The chain links TRBV11-2 to TRBJ2-4; D is uncertain. Germline assignment: CDR1 SGHAT and CDR2 FQNNGV. V dropped 3 bases and J dropped 2 bases, with 5 bases sitting between them. The CDR3 extends over 13 amino acids.

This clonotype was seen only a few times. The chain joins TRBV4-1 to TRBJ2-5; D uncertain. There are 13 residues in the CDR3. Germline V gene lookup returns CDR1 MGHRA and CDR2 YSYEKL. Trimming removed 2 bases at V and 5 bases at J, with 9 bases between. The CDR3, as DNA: TGCGCCAGCAGCCAACTCTTGCGGGAGACCCAGTACTTC. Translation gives CASSQLLRETQYF.

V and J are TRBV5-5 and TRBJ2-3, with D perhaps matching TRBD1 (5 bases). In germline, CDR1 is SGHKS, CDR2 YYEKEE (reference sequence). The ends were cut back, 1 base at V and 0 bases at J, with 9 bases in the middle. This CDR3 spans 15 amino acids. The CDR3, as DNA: TGTGCCAGCAGCTTGAAGCCAGGGAGCACAGATACGCAGTATTTT. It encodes CASSLKPGSTDTQYF.

The CDR3 coding sequence is TGCGCCAGCAGCTTGAACTGGTTGGGGGGCATGGGGTATACGCAGTATTTT. It translates to CASSLNWLGGMGYTQYF. This chain uses TRBV5-1 with TRBJ2-3, with D perhaps matching TRBD1 or TRBD2 (6 bases each). The CDR3 spans 17 residues. V lost 1 base to trimming and J lost 7 bases, with 22 bases between them. The germline V gene has CDR1 SGHRS and CDR2 YFSETQ.

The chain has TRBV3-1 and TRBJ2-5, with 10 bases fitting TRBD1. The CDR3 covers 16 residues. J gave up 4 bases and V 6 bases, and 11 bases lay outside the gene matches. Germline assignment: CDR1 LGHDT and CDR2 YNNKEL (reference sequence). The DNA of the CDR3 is TGTGCCAGCAGAGATCTGTCGGGACAGGGGCGAGAGACCCAGTACTTC. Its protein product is CASRDLSGQGRETQYF.

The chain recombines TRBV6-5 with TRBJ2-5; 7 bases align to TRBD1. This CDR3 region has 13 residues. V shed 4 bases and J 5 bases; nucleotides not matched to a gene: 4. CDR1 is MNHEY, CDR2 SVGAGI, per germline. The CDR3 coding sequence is TGTGCCAGCAGTTCGGACAGGCGGGAGACCCAGTACTTC. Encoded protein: CASSSDRRETQYF.

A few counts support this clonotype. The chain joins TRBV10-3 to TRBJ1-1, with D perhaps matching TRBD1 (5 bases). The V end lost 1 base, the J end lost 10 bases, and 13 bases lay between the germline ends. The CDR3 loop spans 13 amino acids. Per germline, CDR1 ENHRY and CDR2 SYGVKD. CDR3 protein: CAISEFAGNGAFF. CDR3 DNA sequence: TGTGCCATCAGTGAGTTCGCAGGGAACGGAGCTTTCTTT.

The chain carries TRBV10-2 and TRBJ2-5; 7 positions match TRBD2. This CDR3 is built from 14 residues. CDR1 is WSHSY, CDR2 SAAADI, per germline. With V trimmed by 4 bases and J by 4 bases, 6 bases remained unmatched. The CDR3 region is CASSGQGGTETQYF. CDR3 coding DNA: TGCGCCAGCAGTGGTCAGGGAGGGACAGAGACCCAGTACTTC.

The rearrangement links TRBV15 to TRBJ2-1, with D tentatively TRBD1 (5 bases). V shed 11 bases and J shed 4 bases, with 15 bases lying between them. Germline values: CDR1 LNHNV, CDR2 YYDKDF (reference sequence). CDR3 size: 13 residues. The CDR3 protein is CAAATGFYNEQFF. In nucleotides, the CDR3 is TGTGCCGCAGCTACAGGATTTTACAATGAGCAGTTCTTC.

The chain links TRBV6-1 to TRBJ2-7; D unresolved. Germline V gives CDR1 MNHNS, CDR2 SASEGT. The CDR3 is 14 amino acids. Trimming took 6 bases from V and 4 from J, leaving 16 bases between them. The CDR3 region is CASRKLTHPYEQYF. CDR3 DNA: TGTGCCAGCAGAAAGCTTACACACCCATACGAGCAGTACTTC.

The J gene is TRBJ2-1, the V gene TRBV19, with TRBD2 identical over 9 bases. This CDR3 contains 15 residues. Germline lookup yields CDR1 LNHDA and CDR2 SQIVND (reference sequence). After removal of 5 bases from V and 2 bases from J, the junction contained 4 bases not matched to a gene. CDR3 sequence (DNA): TGTGCCAGTAGTGGAATAGCGGGGGCCTACAATGAGCAGTTCTTC. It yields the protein CASSGIAGAYNEQFF.

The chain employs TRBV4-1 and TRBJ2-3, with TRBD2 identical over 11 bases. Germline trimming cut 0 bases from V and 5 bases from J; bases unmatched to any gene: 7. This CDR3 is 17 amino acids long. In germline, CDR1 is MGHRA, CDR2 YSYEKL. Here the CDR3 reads CASSQDGIAGGVDTQYF. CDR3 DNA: TGCGCCAGCAGCCAAGATGGAATAGCGGGAGGGGTAGATACGCAGTATTTT.

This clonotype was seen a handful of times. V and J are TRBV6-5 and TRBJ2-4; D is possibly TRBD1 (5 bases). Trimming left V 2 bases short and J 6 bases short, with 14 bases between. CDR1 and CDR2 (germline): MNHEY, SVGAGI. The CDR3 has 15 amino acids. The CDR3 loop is CASSYRNQGRNIQYF. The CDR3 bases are TGTGCCAGCAGTTACCGGAATCAGGGCCGAAACATTCAGTACTTC.

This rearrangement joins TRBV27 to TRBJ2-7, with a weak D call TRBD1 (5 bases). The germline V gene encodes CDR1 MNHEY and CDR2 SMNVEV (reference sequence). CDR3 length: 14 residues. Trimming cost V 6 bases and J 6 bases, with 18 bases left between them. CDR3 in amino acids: CASRPGQTASEQYF. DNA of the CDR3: TGTGCCAGCAGACCCGGCCAGACAGCCTCCGAGCAGTACTTC.

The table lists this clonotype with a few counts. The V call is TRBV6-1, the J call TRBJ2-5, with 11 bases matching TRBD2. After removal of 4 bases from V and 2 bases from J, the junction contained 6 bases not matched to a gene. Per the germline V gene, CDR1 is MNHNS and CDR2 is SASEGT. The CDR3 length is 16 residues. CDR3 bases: TGTGCCAGCAGTGTGGGACTAGCGGTAATACAAGAGACCCAGTACTTC. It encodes CASSVGLAVIQETQYF.

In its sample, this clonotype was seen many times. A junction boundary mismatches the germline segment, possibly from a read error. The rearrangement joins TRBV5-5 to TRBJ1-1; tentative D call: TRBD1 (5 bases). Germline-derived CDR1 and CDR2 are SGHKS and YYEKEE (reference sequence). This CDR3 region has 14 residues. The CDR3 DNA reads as TGCGCCAGCAGCTTGGGACGATTGAACACTGAAGCTTTCTTT. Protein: CASSLGRLNTEAFF.

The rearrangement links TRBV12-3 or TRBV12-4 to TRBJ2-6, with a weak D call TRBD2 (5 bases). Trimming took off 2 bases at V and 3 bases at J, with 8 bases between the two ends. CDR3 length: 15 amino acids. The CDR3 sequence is CASSLRGRGANVLTF. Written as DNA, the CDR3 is TGTGCCAGCAGTTTACGAGGGCGTGGGGCCAACGTCCTGACTTTC.

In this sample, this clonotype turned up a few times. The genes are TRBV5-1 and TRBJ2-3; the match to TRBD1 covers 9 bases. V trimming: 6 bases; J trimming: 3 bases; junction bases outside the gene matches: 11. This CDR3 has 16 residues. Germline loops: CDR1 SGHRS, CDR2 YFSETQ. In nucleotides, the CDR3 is TGCGCCAGCACCCTATTAACCGGGACAGGGACAGATACGCAGTATTTT. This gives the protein CASTLLTGTGTDTQYF.

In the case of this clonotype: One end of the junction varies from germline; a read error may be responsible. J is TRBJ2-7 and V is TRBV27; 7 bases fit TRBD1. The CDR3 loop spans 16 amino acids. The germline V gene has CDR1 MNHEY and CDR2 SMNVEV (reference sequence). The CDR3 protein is CASSQDPDRYSHEQYF. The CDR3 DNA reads TGTGCCAGCAGTCAAGACCCGGACAGGTACTCCCACGAGCAGTACTTC.

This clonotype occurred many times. Here the CDR3 reads CASSFGGSPLHF. The CDR3 region has the DNA TGTGCCAGCAGTTTCGGTGGCTCACCCCTCCACTTT. The genes are TRBV12-3 or TRBV12-4 and TRBJ1-6; D is ambiguous. CDR3 length: 12 amino acids. V lost 3 bases, J lost 10 bases, and 7 bases lay in between.

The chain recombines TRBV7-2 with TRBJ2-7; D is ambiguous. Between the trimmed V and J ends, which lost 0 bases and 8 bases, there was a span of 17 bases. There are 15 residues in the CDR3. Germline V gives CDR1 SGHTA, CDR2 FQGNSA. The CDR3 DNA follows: TGTGCCAGCAGCTTAGCCGAGTCCGCCAGGACGAAGCAGTACTTC. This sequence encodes CASSLAESARTKQYF. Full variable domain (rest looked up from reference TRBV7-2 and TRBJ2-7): GAGVSQSPSNKVTEKGKDVELRCDPISGHTALYWYRQSLGQGLEFLIYFQGNSAPDKSGLPSDRFSAERTGGSVSTLTIQRTQQEDSAVYLCASSLAESARTKQYFGPGTRLTVT.